The sequence of this T cell receptor (beta chain) was determined in a study of cytomegalovirus exposure and HLA in healthy donors. Notes on the study in general: Some segments of the V type, notably TRBV6-2 and TRBV6-3, were excluded as indistinguishable. Among the most significant clusters, several appeared linked to common viral pathogens in a later analysis. Sequencing depth roughly uniform across donors was assumed in presence/absence analyses.

The germline V gene encodes CDR1 SGHNT and CDR2 YENEEA. V lost 1 base to trimming and J lost 4 bases, with 11 bases between them. The CDR3 has 15 amino acids. Primers included in the PCR were 60 Vbeta and 13 Jbeta primers. The protocol was immunoSEQ multiplex PCR, while the TCRdb copy is restricted to in-frame clones and leaves out a portion. The sample records more than 150,000 clones, around 82% being singletons. As for this clone: As yet, its antigen is unknown.

Sequencing was performed on PBMCs. This chain links TRBV11-3 with TRBJ2-1; D perhaps matches TRBD2 (6 bases). This sequence was found in a boy younger than 10 in good health and CMV-seronegative. CDR3 in DNA: TGTGCCAGCAGCTTAGTCGGGGGAGGATACAATGAGCAGTTCTTC. Protein sequence: CASSLVGGGYNEQFF.